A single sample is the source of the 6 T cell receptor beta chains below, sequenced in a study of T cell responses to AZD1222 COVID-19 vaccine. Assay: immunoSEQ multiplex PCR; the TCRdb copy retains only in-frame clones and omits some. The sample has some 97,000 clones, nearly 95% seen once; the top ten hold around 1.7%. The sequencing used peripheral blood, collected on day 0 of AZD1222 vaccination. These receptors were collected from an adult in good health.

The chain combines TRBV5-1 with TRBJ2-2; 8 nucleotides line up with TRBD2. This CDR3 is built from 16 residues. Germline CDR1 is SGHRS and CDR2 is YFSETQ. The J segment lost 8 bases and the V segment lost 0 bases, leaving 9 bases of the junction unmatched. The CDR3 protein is CASSLDLAGSLGELFF. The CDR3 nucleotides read TGCGCCAGCAGCTTGGACCTAGCGGGCTCTCTAGGGGAGCTGTTTTTT. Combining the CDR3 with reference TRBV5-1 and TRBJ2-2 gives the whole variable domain KAGVTQTPRYLIKTRGQQVTLSCSPISGHRSVSWYQQTPGQGLQFLFEYFSETQRNKGNFPGRFSGRQFSNSRSEMNVSTLELGDSALYLCASSLDLAGSLGELFFGEGSRLTVL.

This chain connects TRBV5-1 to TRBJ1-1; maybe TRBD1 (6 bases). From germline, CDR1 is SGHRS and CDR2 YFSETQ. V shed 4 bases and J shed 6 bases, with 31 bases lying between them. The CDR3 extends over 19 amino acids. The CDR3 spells CASSKFDPLLTGNVAEAFF. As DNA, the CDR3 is TGCGCCAGCAGCAAATTTGACCCCTTACTAACAGGGAATGTCGCTGAAGCTTTCTTT.

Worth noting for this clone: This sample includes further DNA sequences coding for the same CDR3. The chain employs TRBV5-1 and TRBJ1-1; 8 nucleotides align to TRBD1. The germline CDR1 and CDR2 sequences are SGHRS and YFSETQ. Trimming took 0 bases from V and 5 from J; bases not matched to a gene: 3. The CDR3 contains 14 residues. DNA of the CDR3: TGCGCCAGCAGCTTGGGACAGGGGAGGACTGAAGCTTTCTTT. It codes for CASSLGQGRTEAFF.

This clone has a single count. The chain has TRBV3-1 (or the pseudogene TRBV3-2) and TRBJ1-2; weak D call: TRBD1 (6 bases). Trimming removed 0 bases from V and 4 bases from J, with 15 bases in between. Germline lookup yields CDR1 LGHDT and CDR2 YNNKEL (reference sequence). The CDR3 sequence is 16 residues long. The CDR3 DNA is TGTGCCAGCAGCCAAGATCGTGGCAGGGGAACCTATGGCTACACCTTC. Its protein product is CASSQDRGRGTYGYTF.

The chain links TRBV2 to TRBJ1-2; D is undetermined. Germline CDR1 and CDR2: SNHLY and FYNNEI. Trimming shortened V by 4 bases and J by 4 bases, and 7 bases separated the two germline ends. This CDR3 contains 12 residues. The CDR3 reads CASSGPSYGYTF. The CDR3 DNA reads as TGTGCCAGCAGTGGACCTTCCTATGGCTACACCTTC.

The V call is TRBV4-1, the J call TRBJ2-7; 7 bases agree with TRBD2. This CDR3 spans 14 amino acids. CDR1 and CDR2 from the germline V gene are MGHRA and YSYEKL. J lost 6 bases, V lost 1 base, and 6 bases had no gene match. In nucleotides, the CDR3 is TGCGCCAGCAGCCAAGGGGAGGGGTCGGGCGAGCAGTACTTC. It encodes CASSQGEGSGEQYF.